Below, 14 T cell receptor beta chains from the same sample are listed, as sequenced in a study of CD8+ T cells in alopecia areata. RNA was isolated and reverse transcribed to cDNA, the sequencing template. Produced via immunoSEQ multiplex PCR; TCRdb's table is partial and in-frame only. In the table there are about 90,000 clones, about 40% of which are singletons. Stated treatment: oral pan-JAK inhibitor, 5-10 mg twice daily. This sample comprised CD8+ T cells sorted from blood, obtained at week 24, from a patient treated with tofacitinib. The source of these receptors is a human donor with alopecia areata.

The DNA of the CDR3 is TGTGCCAGCTTTCAAGCGGAGAGGGACAATGAGCAGTTCTTC. This encodes CASFQAERDNEQFF. The rearrangement links TRBV2 to TRBJ2-1; tentatively, D is TRBD2 (5 bases). Germline-derived CDR1 and CDR2 are SNHLY and FYNNEI. Trimming left V 8 bases short and J 5 bases short, with 16 bases between. This CDR3 has 14 amino acids.

As DNA, the CDR3 is TGTGCCAGCAGCTTATGGGCGCAAGCACACGAGCAGTACTTC. It translates to CASSLWAQAHEQYF. The V and J genes are TRBV7-3 and TRBJ2-7, with D unresolved. The V gene lost 2 bases and the J gene lost 5 bases, with 13 bases spanning the gap. The CDR3 loop spans 14 amino acids. Germline V gene sequence: CDR1 SGHTA, CDR2 FQGTGA.

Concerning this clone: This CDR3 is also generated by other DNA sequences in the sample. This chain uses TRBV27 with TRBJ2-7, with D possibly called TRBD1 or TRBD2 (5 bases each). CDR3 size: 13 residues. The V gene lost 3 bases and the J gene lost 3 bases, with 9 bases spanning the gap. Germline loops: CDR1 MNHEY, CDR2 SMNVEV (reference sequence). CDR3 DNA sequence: TGTGCCAGCAGTTTGGCAGGGAGCTACGAGCAGTACTTC. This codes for CASSLAGSYEQYF.

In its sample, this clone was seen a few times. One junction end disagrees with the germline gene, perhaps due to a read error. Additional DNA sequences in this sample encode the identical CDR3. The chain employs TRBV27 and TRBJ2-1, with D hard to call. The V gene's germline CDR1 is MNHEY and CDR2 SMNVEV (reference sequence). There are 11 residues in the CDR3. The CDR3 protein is CASSLYNEQFF. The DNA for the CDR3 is TGTGCCAGCAGCTTATACAATGAGCAGTTCTTC.

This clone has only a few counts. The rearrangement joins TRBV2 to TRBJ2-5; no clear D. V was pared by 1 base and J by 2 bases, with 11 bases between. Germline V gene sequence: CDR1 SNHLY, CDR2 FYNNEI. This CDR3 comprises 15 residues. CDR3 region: CASSEVSLIQETQYF. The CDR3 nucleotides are TGTGCCAGCAGTGAAGTGTCCCTCATACAAGAGACCCAGTACTTC.

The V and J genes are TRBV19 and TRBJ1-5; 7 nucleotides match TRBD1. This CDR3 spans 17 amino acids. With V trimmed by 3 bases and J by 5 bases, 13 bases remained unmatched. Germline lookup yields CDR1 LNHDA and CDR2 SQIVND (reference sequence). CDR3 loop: CASSISTRGRGHQPQHF. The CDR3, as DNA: TGTGCCAGTAGTATCTCCACGAGAGGTAGGGGGCATCAGCCCCAGCATTTT.

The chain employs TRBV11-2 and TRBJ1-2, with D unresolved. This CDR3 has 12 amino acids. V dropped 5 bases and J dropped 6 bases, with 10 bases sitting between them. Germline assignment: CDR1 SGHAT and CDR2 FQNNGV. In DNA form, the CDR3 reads TGTGCCAGCAGCACCATGGTGGATGGCTACACCTTC. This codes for CASSTMVDGYTF.

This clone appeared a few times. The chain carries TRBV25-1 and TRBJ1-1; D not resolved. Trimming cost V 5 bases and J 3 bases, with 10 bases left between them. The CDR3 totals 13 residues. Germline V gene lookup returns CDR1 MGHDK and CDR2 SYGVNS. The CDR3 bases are TGTGCCAGCAGTCTCACGGAGGACACTGAAGCTTTCTTT. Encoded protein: CASSLTEDTEAFF.

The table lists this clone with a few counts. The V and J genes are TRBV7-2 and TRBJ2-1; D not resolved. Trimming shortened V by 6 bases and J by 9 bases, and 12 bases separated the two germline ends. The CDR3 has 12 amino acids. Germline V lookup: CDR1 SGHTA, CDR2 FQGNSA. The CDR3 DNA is TGTGCCAGCAGTCAACCTTCCACTGAGCAGTTCTTC. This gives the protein CASSQPSTEQFF.

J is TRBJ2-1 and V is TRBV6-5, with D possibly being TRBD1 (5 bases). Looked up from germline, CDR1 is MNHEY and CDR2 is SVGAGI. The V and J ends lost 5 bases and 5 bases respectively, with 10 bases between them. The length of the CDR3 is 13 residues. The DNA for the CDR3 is TGTGCCAGCAGTAAGAACAGGAACAATGAGCAGTTCTTC. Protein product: CASSKNRNNEQFF.

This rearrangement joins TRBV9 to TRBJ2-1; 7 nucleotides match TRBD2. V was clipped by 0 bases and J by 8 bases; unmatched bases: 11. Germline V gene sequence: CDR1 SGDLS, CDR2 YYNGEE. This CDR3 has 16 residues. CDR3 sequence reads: CASSVVPAGVGYEQFF. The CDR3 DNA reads TGTGCCAGCAGCGTAGTACCGGCGGGAGTGGGGTATGAGCAGTTCTTC.

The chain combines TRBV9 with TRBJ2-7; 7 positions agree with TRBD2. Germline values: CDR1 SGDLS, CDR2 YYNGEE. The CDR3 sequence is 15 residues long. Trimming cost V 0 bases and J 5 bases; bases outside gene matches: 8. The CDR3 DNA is TGTGCCAGCAGCGTAGTGGGCGGGAGTATCCACGAGCAGTACTTC. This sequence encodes CASSVVGGSIHEQYF.

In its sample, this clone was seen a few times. DNA for the CDR3: TGCGCCAGCAGCCAAGAGTCGGAAGTTCCGAACACCGGGGAGCTGTTTTTT. It translates to CASSQESEVPNTGELFF. This chain links TRBV4-1 with TRBJ2-2; D is undetermined. CDR3 length: 17 amino acids. Trimming pared 0 bases from V and 0 bases from J, leaving 11 bases between. Germline loops: CDR1 MGHRA, CDR2 YSYEKL.

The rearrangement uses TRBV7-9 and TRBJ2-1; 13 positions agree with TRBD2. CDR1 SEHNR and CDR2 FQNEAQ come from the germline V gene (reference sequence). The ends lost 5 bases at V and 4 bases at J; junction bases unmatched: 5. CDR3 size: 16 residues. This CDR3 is CASSPRTSGSYNEQFF. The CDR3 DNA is TGTGCCAGCAGCCCAAGGACTAGCGGGAGTTACAATGAGCAGTTCTTC.